These 27 T cell receptor beta chains were sequenced from one sample in a study of blood T cell repertoires in COVID-19. Clones were sequenced by immunoSEQ multiplex PCR, and TCRdb holds only the in-frame ones, with some missing. The sample shows approximately 190,000 clones, roughly 90% of them seen only once. The sequencing input was peripheral blood. These receptor sequences come from a woman aged 40 to 50 who had recovered from COVID-19.

The chain recombines TRBV5-5 with TRBJ1-6; D ambiguous. The CDR3 covers 14 residues. Trimming pared 2 bases from V and 7 bases from J, leaving 10 bases between. Germline lookup yields CDR1 SGHKS and CDR2 YYEKEE (reference sequence). In DNA, the CDR3 is TGTGCCAGCAGCTTATCCGGGGAGAATTCACCCCTCCACTTT. It specifies CASSLSGENSPLHF.

About this clone itself: The same CDR3 arises from other DNA sequences in this sample as well. This chain uses TRBV18 with TRBJ1-5; no definite D call. The CDR3 covers 14 residues. The germline V and J ends were trimmed by 2 bases and 4 bases, with 9 bases remaining between them. Per germline, CDR1 KGHSH and CDR2 LQKENI. The CDR3 coding sequence is TGTGCCAGCTCACCATACCGGGATAATCAGCCCCAGCATTTT. It translates to CASSPYRDNQPQHF.

The table lists this clone with a count of one. The chain recombines TRBV9 with TRBJ2-1; 10 nucleotides agree with TRBD2. Trimming removed 3 bases from V and 7 bases from J; junction bases left unmatched: 7. Germline V gene lookup returns CDR1 SGDLS and CDR2 YYNGEE. This CDR3 is 15 amino acids long. The DNA of the CDR3 is TGTGCCAGCAGCGAAAGGGGAGCGGGAGGGAATGAGCAGTTCTTC. This encodes CASSERGAGGNEQFF.

The chain recombines TRBV6-5 with TRBJ2-7; possible D gene TRBD2, 5 bases. The germline V and J ends were trimmed by 4 bases and 7 bases, with 11 bases remaining between them. The CDR3 covers 12 residues. CDR1 and CDR2 from the germline V gene are MNHEY and SVGAGI. CDR3 in amino acids: CASSSGVKEQYF. DNA of the CDR3: TGTGCCAGCAGTTCCGGGGTAAAGGAGCAGTACTTC.

The CDR3 protein is CASSHSGTGSEKLFF. DNA of the CDR3: TGCGCCAGCAGCCACTCCGGGACAGGGAGTGAAAAACTGTTTTTT. V gene TRBV4-3 combines with J gene TRBJ1-4; 9 nucleotides match TRBD1. The CDR3 runs to 15 residues. Looked up from germline, CDR1 is LGHNA and CDR2 is YSLEER. The V gene end was trimmed by 3 bases and the J gene end by 7 bases; junction bases not matched to a gene: 6.

This clone has a single count. V and J are TRBV10-3 and TRBJ1-1; 9 bases map to TRBD1. CDR1 is ENHRY, CDR2 SYGVKD, per germline. Losses at the gene ends were 8 bases for V and 4 bases for J; bases not matched to a gene: 14. The CDR3 runs 16 residues. The CDR3, as DNA: TGTGCCATCCAGGGGGACAGGGCTGTCGTTGGCACTGAAGCTTTCTTT. Translated: CAIQGDRAVVGTEAFF.

The chain carries TRBV6-5 and TRBJ2-2, with D uncertain. The ends were cut back, 6 bases at V and 4 bases at J, with 15 bases in the middle. Looked up from germline, CDR1 is MNHEY and CDR2 is SVGAGI. The CDR3 contains 15 residues. CDR3 region: CASRPTARGTGELFF. The CDR3 bases are TGTGCCAGCAGACCAACGGCTAGAGGCACCGGGGAGCTGTTTTTT.

The chain is built from TRBV10-2 and TRBJ1-4, with TRBD1 as a possible D gene (6 bases). Deletions cut 6 bases from V and 3 bases from J, with 8 bases between. The CDR3 spans 13 residues. Germline loops: CDR1 WSHSY, CDR2 SAAADI. CDR3 residues: CASRDSANEKLFF. CDR3 coding DNA: TGCGCCAGCAGGGACAGTGCTAATGAAAAACTGTTTTTT.

This chain links TRBV19 with TRBJ2-3; 7 bases match TRBD1. The germline V gene encodes CDR1 LNHDA and CDR2 SQIVND (reference sequence). Trimming cost V 8 bases and J 2 bases; bases outside gene matches: 13. CDR3 size: 16 residues. DNA for the CDR3: TGTGCCAGTTATCCGGGACAGCCAATCCTCACAGATACGCAGTATTTT. Protein product: CASYPGQPILTDTQYF.

The CDR3: CASSSLAESSYNEQFF. The CDR3, as DNA: TGTGCCAGCAGTTCGCTAGCGGAGAGCTCCTACAATGAGCAGTTCTTC. This chain connects TRBV28 to TRBJ2-1, with 7 bases that match TRBD2. The CDR3 covers 16 residues. The germline CDR1 and CDR2 sequences are MDHEN and SYDVKM. V lost 4 bases, J lost 0 bases, and 6 bases stayed unmatched.

This clone was seen once. The chain joins TRBV5-1 to TRBJ2-3; D is undetermined. The germline V and J ends were trimmed by 4 bases and 6 bases, with 18 bases remaining between them. CDR1 and CDR2 from the germline V gene are SGHRS and YFSETQ. The CDR3 covers 15 residues. Written as DNA, the CDR3 is TGCGCCAGCAGCCCCTCTGGAGAGATTGGCGATACGCAGTATTTT. Protein: CASSPSGEIGDTQYF.

The rearrangement uses TRBV28 and TRBJ2-1, with D possibly TRBD1 on 5 matching bases. V lost 11 bases, J lost 0 bases, and 17 bases lay in between. Germline CDR1 and CDR2: MDHEN and SYDVKM. CDR3 length: 15 residues. Written as DNA, the CDR3 is TGTGCCTGTACGGGCCGGACAAGCTCCTACAATGAGCAGTTCTTC. This gives the protein CACTGRTSSYNEQFF.

The chain uses TRBV28 and TRBJ2-7; D is uncertain. Germline V gene data show CDR1 as MDHEN and CDR2 as SYDVKM. CDR3 length: 14 residues. With 2 bases removed from V and 2 bases from J, the gap between germline ends came to 10 bases. DNA of the CDR3: TGTGCCAGCAGTTTAATTATAGAAACCTACGAGCAGTACTTC. Translating it yields CASSLIIETYEQYF.

V is TRBV6-5 and J is TRBJ1-1; D not resolved. Germline CDR1 and CDR2: MNHEY and SVGAGI. The CDR3 spans 13 residues. V lost 0 bases and J 5 bases, leaving 7 bases between the germline ends. The CDR3 loop is CASSYSGWTEAFF. CDR3 bases: TGTGCCAGCAGTTACTCCGGGTGGACTGAAGCTTTCTTT.

A single count supports this clone. The rearrangement links TRBV9 to TRBJ2-5; TRBD2 matches at 10 bases. The V and J ends lost 0 bases and 2 bases, in that order; junction bases with no gene match: 7. Per germline, CDR1 SGDLS and CDR2 YYNGEE. The length of the CDR3 is 17 residues. CDR3 sequence (DNA): TGTGCCAGCAGCGTAGGCCTAGCGGGAGTAGGACAAGAGACCCAGTACTTC. It translates to CASSVGLAGVGQETQYF.

V and J are TRBV12-5 and TRBJ2-1; 11 bases agree with TRBD2. Unmatched junction bases numbered 9, after V lost 0 bases and J lost 5 bases. The CDR3 has 18 amino acids. CDR1 is LGHNT and CDR2 is FRNRAP in the germline V gene. CDR3 bases: TGTGCTAGTGGTTTGGTAGTCCTAGCGGGAGGAAATAACAATGAGCAGTTCTTC. Amino acids: CASGLVVLAGGNNNEQFF.

CDR3: CASSSPDRTYEQYF. As DNA, the CDR3 is TGTGCCAGCTCATCCCCGGACAGAACCTACGAGCAGTACTTC. The J gene is TRBJ2-7, the V gene TRBV18; TRBD1 is a possible D gene (6 bases). Germline values: CDR1 KGHSH, CDR2 LQKENI. V gave up 5 bases and J gave up 2 bases, with 13 bases separating them. The CDR3 consists of 14 residues. The whole variable domain, filled in from reference TRBV18 and TRBJ2-7, reads NAGVMQNPRHLVRRRGQEARLRCSPMKGHSHVYWYRQLPEEGLKFMVYLQKENIIDESGMPKERFSAEFPKEGPSILRIQQVVRGDSAAYFCASSSPDRTYEQYFGPGTRLTVT.

This clone was seen just once. The chain employs TRBV30 and TRBJ1-6; D not certain. V gave up 0 bases and J gave up 9 bases, with 9 bases separating them. This CDR3 spans 13 amino acids. Germline assignment: CDR1 GTSNPN and CDR2 SVGIG (reference sequence). CDR3 in DNA: TGTGCCTGGAGTGTAAGCGACGCTTCACCCCTCCACTTT. Translated: CAWSVSDASPLHF.

The chain has TRBV24-1 and TRBJ2-2; 10 bases agree with TRBD2. Germline CDR1 and CDR2: KGHDR and SFDVKD. The CDR3 spans 19 residues. V lost 4 bases and J lost 8; bases outside the gene matches: 18. The CDR3 spells CATSELPLTSGTLGGELFF. DNA of the CDR3: TGTGCCACCAGTGAATTGCCGCTAACTAGCGGGACCCTTGGGGGGGAGCTGTTTTTT.

The chain recombines TRBV3-1 (or the pseudogene TRBV3-2) with TRBJ2-3; TRBD2 matches at 11 bases. Per the germline V gene, CDR1 is LGHDT and CDR2 is YNNKEL (reference sequence). The CDR3 totals 17 residues. Trimming took 1 base from V and 7 from J; bases not matched to a gene: 10. The CDR3 DNA follows: TGTGCCAGCAGCCAAGGATCGGGACTAGCGGCCCCATATACGCAGTATTTT. Translation: CASSQGSGLAAPYTQYF.

The chain employs TRBV19 and TRBJ1-5; a weak D match, TRBD1 (6 bases). The CDR3 has 15 amino acids. Germline CDR1 and CDR2: LNHDA and SQIVND (reference sequence). Trimming took 6 bases from V and 0 from J, leaving 12 bases between them. CDR3 sequence reads: CASRTQGNSNQPQHF. CDR3 nucleotide sequence: TGTGCCAGTAGGACACAGGGAAATAGCAATCAGCCCCAGCATTTT.

This chain joins TRBV9 and TRBJ2-2, with D unresolved. CDR1 and CDR2 (germline): SGDLS, YYNGEE. The CDR3 totals 17 residues. With 0 bases removed from V and 5 bases from J, the gap between germline ends came to 17 bases. CDR3 bases: TGTGCCAGCAGCGTAGGGTTAGGTTTGAGGTGGACCGGGGAGCTGTTTTTT. Encoded protein: CASSVGLGLRWTGELFF.

V and J are TRBV9 and TRBJ2-2; 11 bases match TRBD2. This CDR3 spans 14 amino acids. After removal of 5 bases from V and 10 bases from J, the junction contained 7 bases not matched to a gene. Germline CDR1 SGDLS, CDR2 YYNGEE. The CDR3 DNA reads as TGTGCCAGCAGACCGGGGACTAGCGGTGAGGAGCTGTTTTTT. This encodes CASRPGTSGEELFF. Filled out from reference TRBV9 and TRBJ2-2, the complete variable domain reads DSGVTQTPKHLITATGQRVTLRCSPRSGDLSVYWYQQSLDQGLQFLIQYYNGEERAKGNILERFSAQQFPDLHSELNLSSLELGDSALYFCASRPGTSGEELFFGEGSRLTVL.

Written as DNA, the CDR3 is TGTGCCAGCAGTACAGCGACAGGTTTGGCTGAAGCTTTCTTT. Protein product: CASSTATGLAEAFF. The J gene is TRBJ1-1, the V gene TRBV6-1; perhaps TRBD1 as D (6 bases). This CDR3 comprises 14 residues. In germline, CDR1 is MNHNS, CDR2 SASEGT. The germline V and J ends were trimmed by 5 bases and 6 bases, with 16 bases remaining between them.

The chain combines TRBV7-9 with TRBJ1-5, with no clear D. The CDR3 sequence is 15 residues long. CDR1 SEHNR and CDR2 FQNEAQ come from the germline V gene (reference sequence). The germline V and J ends were trimmed by 3 bases and 0 bases, with 9 bases remaining between them. CDR3 in amino acids: CASSFGSDSNQPQHF. The CDR3 coding sequence is TGTGCCAGCAGCTTCGGGTCCGATAGCAATCAGCCCCAGCATTTT.

This clone was observed a few times. This chain joins TRBV5-6 and TRBJ1-4, with TRBD1 as a possible D gene (6 bases). The CDR3 length is 15 residues. CDR1 SGHDT and CDR2 YYEEEE come from the germline V gene. Between the trimmed V and J ends, which lost 4 bases and 7 bases, there was a span of 17 bases. For the CDR3, the DNA is TGTGCCAGCAGCCGCCCCGGGGGCGGGAGTGAAAAACTGTTTTTT. Translation: CASSRPGGGSEKLFF.

The sample holds a few counts of this clone. This chain connects TRBV18 to TRBJ1-3; 9 positions match TRBD1. The CDR3 is 17 amino acids. CDR1 is KGHSH and CDR2 is LQKENI in the germline V gene. The V segment lost 4 bases and the J segment 2 bases; nucleotides outside the gene matches: 9. The CDR3 loop reads CASSQQLQGAAGNTIYF. The CDR3 DNA follows: TGTGCCAGCTCACAGCAACTACAGGGGGCTGCTGGAAACACCATATATTTT.